What follows are 25 T cell receptor beta chains derived from one specimen sequenced in a study of identical twins. TCRdb passed the 5' RACE reads through MiXCR, listing each CDR3 protein once. The sample shows 270,000 or so distinct CDR3 sequences, about 8.3% of them seen only once. Another study also made use of these data, one on yellow fever vaccine responses in identical twins.

Sequencing was done on a sample of CD8+ T cells sorted from blood. The receptors shown here come from a woman between 18 and 30 years old in good health.

The rearrangement uses TRBV7-8 and TRBJ2-2; TRBD2 matches 8 bases. Germline CDR1 and CDR2: SGHVS and FQNEAQ. The CDR3 has 17 residues. V gave up 4 bases and J gave up 1 base; unmatched junction bases: 8. CDR3 DNA sequence: TGTGCCAGCAGCTCCTCCCCCAGCGGGGGGAACACCGGGGAGCTGTTTTTT. This encodes CASSSSPSGGNTGELFF.

V usage is TRBV5-6 and J usage is TRBJ2-7, with D unresolved. Looked up from germline, CDR1 is SGHDT and CDR2 is YYEEEE. The V and J ends lost 2 bases and 6 bases respectively, with 9 bases between them. The CDR3 contains 12 residues. CDR3 region: CASSFYYSEQYF. The CDR3 coding sequence is TGTGCCAGCAGCTTCTATTACTCCGAGCAGTACTTC.

This clonotype was counted many times. V is TRBV4-3 and J is TRBJ1-6; TRBD1 aligns across 8 bases. The CDR3 loop spans 15 amino acids. Germline CDR1 and CDR2: LGHNA and YSLEER. V trimming: 2 bases; J trimming: 8 bases; junction bases outside the gene matches: 5. The CDR3: CASSQHGTGDSPLHF. The DNA of the CDR3 is TGCGCCAGCAGCCAACACGGGACAGGAGATTCACCCCTCCACTTT.

This chain links TRBV6-2 or TRBV6-3 with TRBJ1-1; 7 bases agree with TRBD1. Trimming at V came to 5 bases and at J to 10 bases, leaving 7 bases not matched to a gene. CDR3 size: 12 residues. CDR1 and CDR2 (germline): MNHEY, SVGEGT. CDR3 nucleotide sequence: TGTGCCAGCAGTCGGGACAGAAGGGGAGCTTTCTTT. Amino acids: CASSRDRRGAFF.

This clonotype was seen ten or more times. The CDR3 coding sequence is TGCAGCGTTGAAGATCTAGATGGCTACACCTTC. Translation gives CSVEDLDGYTF. V gene TRBV29-1 combines with J gene TRBJ1-2, with D unclear. The V and J ends lost 0 bases and 6 bases respectively, with 5 bases between them. The CDR3 has 11 residues. Germline assignment: CDR1 SQVTM and CDR2 ANQGSEA. The full variable domain, completed using reference TRBV29-1 and TRBJ1-2, is SAVISQKPSRDICQRGTSLTIQCQVDSQVTMMFWYRQQPGQSLTLIATANQGSEATYESGFVIDKFPISRPNLTFSTLTVSNMSPEDSSIYLCSVEDLDGYTFGSGTRLTVV.

This clonotype was found a few times. The chain combines TRBV6-5 with TRBJ2-5; no definite D call. The CDR3 contains 14 residues. Germline CDR1 MNHEY, CDR2 SVGAGI. V was shortened by 0 bases and J by 1 base, with 6 bases between the two germline ends. CDR3 in DNA: TGTGCCAGCAGTTACTCCGGGTCCCAAGAGACCCAGTACTTC. Translating gives CASSYSGSQETQYF.

This clonotype was seen ten or more times. The chain recombines TRBV2 with TRBJ1-2; no firm D call. V dropped 1 base and J dropped 3 bases, with 12 bases sitting between them. The CDR3 runs to 15 residues. Looked up from germline, CDR1 is SNHLY and CDR2 is FYNNEI. This chain's CDR3 is CASSEVAGFDYGYTF. CDR3 nucleotide sequence: TGTGCCAGCAGTGAAGTAGCAGGCTTCGACTATGGCTACACCTTC.

This clonotype was seen at least ten times. The rearrangement joins TRBV7-9 to TRBJ2-7; TRBD2 aligns across 12 bases. CDR1 and CDR2 from the germline V gene are SEHNR and FQNEAQ (reference sequence). Losses at the gene ends were 5 bases for V and 6 bases for J; bases not matched to a gene: 8. The CDR3 contains 15 residues. The CDR3 region has the DNA TGTGCCAGCAGCCAGACTAGCGGGAGAATTCGCGAGCAGTACTTC. Its translation: CASSQTSGRIREQYF. The whole variable domain, remainder taken from reference TRBV7-9 and TRBJ2-7, is DTGVSQNPRHKITKRGQNVTFRCDPISEHNRLYWYRQTLGQGPEFLTYFQNEAQLEKSRLLSDRFSAERPKGSFSTLEIQRTEQGDSAMYLCASSQTSGRIREQYFGPGTRLTVT.

With respect to this clonotype: A much larger clone differs by one base, so this may be a read error. The rearrangement joins TRBV7-9 to TRBJ2-4, with a tentative D call TRBD1 (7 bases). Germline V lookup: CDR1 SEHNR, CDR2 FQNEAQ (reference sequence). The CDR3 spans 16 residues. CDR3 sequence (DNA): TGTGCCAGCAGCCCAGCAGGGGGGCTAGCCCAAAACATTCAGTACTTC. Translation gives CASSPAGGLAQNIQYF.

Ten or more counts support this clonotype. The chain joins TRBV29-1 to TRBJ1-1; D is unresolved. CDR1 and CDR2 from the germline V gene are SQVTM and ANQGSEA. Trimming removed 1 base from V and 8 bases from J, with 5 bases in between. This CDR3 comprises 10 residues. CDR3 DNA: TGCAGCGTTGAAGGGCAGGAAGCTTTCTTT. As protein: CSVEGQEAFF. Looking up the rest from reference TRBV29-1 and TRBJ1-1 gives the full variable domain: SAVISQKPSRDICQRGTSLTIQCQVDSQVTMMFWYRQQPGQSLTLIATANQGSEATYESGFVIDKFPISRPNLTFSTLTVSNMSPEDSSIYLCSVEGQEAFFGQGTRLTVV.

Many counts were recorded for this clonotype. J is TRBJ2-5 and V is TRBV7-2, with unresolved D. The CDR3 has 11 amino acids. V was cut by 5 bases and J by 3 bases, with 4 bases left in between. CDR1 SGHTA and CDR2 FQGNSA come from the germline V gene. The CDR3 nucleotides read TGTGCCAGCAGCAATAAAGAGACCCAGTACTTC. This translates into CASSNKETQYF. The full variable domain, with the rest looked up from reference TRBV7-2 and TRBJ2-5, is GAGVSQSPSNKVTEKGKDVELRCDPISGHTALYWYRQSLGQGLEFLIYFQGNSAPDKSGLPSDRFSAERTGGSVSTLTIQRTQQEDSAVYLCASSNKETQYFGPGTRLLVL.

This clonotype occurred a few times. The rearrangement uses TRBV10-3 and TRBJ2-7; TRBD2 aligns across 9 bases. Trimming took 3 bases from V and 0 from J; bases not matched to a gene: 3. This CDR3 comprises 15 residues. Germline CDR1 is ENHRY and CDR2 is SYGVKD. CDR3 protein: CAISDLAGPSYEQYF. The CDR3 DNA reads as TGTGCCATCAGTGACCTAGCGGGACCCTCCTACGAGCAGTACTTC.

The genes are TRBV15 and TRBJ2-4; TRBD1 matches at 8 bases. Trimming at V came to 5 bases and at J to 3 bases, leaving 3 bases not matched to a gene. From germline, CDR1 is LNHNV and CDR2 YYDKDF (reference sequence). The CDR3 contains 14 residues. DNA for the CDR3: TGTGCCACCAGCGACGGACAGGGCAAAAACATTCAGTACTTC. This codes for CATSDGQGKNIQYF.

The rearrangement joins TRBV20-1 to TRBJ2-7; possibly TRBD1 or TRBD2 for D (5 bases each). Germline lookup yields CDR1 DFQATT and CDR2 SNEGSKA (reference sequence). The V gene lost 0 bases and the J gene lost 0 bases, with 12 bases spanning the gap. CDR3 length: 15 residues. CDR3: CSARDGGALSYEQYF. The DNA of the CDR3 is TGCAGTGCTAGAGATGGGGGAGCCCTCTCCTACGAGCAGTACTTC.

This clonotype was seen only a few times. The rearrangement links TRBV28 to TRBJ2-3; TRBD1 aligns across 8 bases. The V gene end was trimmed by 2 bases and the J gene end by 6 bases; junction bases not matched to a gene: 7. CDR3 size: 15 residues. Germline-derived CDR1 and CDR2 are MDHEN and SYDVKM. The CDR3 here is CASSLGTGKADTQYF. CDR3 nucleotide sequence: TGTGCCAGCAGTTTAGGGACAGGTAAAGCGGATACGCAGTATTTT.

This clonotype has a count of ten or more. This chain uses TRBV7-9 with TRBJ2-3; D not certain. Germline V gives CDR1 SEHNR, CDR2 FQNEAQ (reference sequence). The V gene lost 1 base and the J gene lost 0 bases, with 8 bases spanning the gap. This CDR3 is built from 15 residues. The DNA of the CDR3 is TGTGCCAGCAGCTTAGACGGCATTAGCACAGATACGCAGTATTTT. It yields the protein CASSLDGISTDTQYF.

This clonotype has just a few counts. Here the CDR3 reads CASSATPITDTQYF. The CDR3 coding sequence is TGTGCCAGCAGCGCTACCCCAATCACAGATACGCAGTATTTT. V is TRBV7-2 and J is TRBJ2-3; no definite D call. Germline V gene data show CDR1 as SGHTA and CDR2 as FQGNSA. The CDR3 is made up of 14 amino acids. The germline V and J ends were trimmed by 5 bases and 2 bases, with 11 bases remaining between them.

This clonotype occurred a few times. V is TRBV11-2 and J is TRBJ2-3, with D uncertain. CDR1 and CDR2 from the germline V gene are SGHAT and FQNNGV. The CDR3 contains 15 residues. V dropped 4 bases and J dropped 2 bases, with 13 bases sitting between them. CDR3 coding DNA: TGTGCCAGCAGCTCCCCCACTTGGACCACAGATACGCAGTATTTT. It is translated as CASSSPTWTTDTQYF.

There are a few counts of this clonotype. The chain joins TRBV4-3 to TRBJ2-1; 10 positions match TRBD2. The V gene end was trimmed by 1 base and the J gene end by 9 bases; junction bases not matched to a gene: 3. Looked up from germline, CDR1 is LGHNA and CDR2 is YSLEER. The CDR3 loop spans 14 amino acids. The CDR3, as DNA: TGCGCCAGCAGCCAAGCGAGACTAGCGGGTGAGCAGTTCTTC. As protein: CASSQARLAGEQFF.

The genes are TRBV6-5 and TRBJ2-5; D gene ambiguous. CDR1 MNHEY and CDR2 SVGAGI come from the germline V gene. V dropped 0 bases and J dropped 7 bases, with 9 bases sitting between them. This CDR3 has 13 residues. CDR3: CASSYSKSGTQYF. The CDR3 DNA sequence: TGTGCCAGCAGTTACTCGAAGTCGGGGACCCAGTACTTC.

In its sample, this clonotype was seen a few times. The V gene is TRBV27, the J gene TRBJ1-1, with no clear D. Germline CDR1 is MNHEY and CDR2 is SMNVEV (reference sequence). The V and J ends lost 10 bases and 5 bases respectively, with 14 bases between them. The CDR3 sequence is 12 residues long. CDR3 DNA sequence: TGTGCCACCCTTCTTCCGGGGACTGAAGCTTTCTTT. Residues: CATLLPGTEAFF.

This clonotype was counted many times. This chain uses TRBV12-3 or TRBV12-4 with TRBJ2-5; 9 nucleotides match TRBD2. The CDR3 is 17 amino acids. The V and J ends lost 2 bases and 0 bases, in that order; junction bases with no gene match: 7. The CDR3 region has the DNA TGTGCCAGCAGTTTAATTAGCGGGGGCCCGTACCAAGAGACCCAGTACTTC. This codes for CASSLISGGPYQETQYF.

This clonotype was seen ten or more times. V gene TRBV9 combines with J gene TRBJ2-1; no definite D call. V lost 0 bases, J lost 8 bases, and 15 bases lay in between. The CDR3 runs 15 residues. Germline CDR1 SGDLS, CDR2 YYNGEE. The CDR3 sequence: CASSVVSDFGDEQFF. The CDR3 DNA reads TGTGCCAGCAGCGTAGTATCGGATTTTGGGGATGAGCAGTTCTTC.

This clonotype was counted many times. V is TRBV15 and J is TRBJ2-1, with D uncertain. Germline assignment: CDR1 LNHNV and CDR2 YYDKDF (reference sequence). The CDR3 has 13 residues. V lost 3 bases and J 2 bases, leaving 5 bases between the germline ends. CDR3 bases: TGTGCCACCAGCAGTAAAACCTACAATGAGCAGTTCTTC. It is translated as CATSSKTYNEQFF.

The table lists this clonotype with many counts. The rearrangement links TRBV5-1 to TRBJ1-1; D is perhaps TRBD1 (5 bases). Trimming removed 6 bases from V and 1 base from J, with 7 bases in between. Germline V gives CDR1 SGHRS, CDR2 YFSETQ. This CDR3 has 12 residues. In DNA, the CDR3 is TGCGCCAGCAAAACAGGGAACACTGAAGCTTTCTTT. Its protein product is CASKTGNTEAFF.